The 7 T cell receptor beta chains below were found in one sample sequenced in a study of blood T cell repertoires in COVID-19. Using immunoSEQ multiplex PCR, the repertoire was profiled, and TCRdb retains in-frame clones only, with some absent. Of more than 200,000 clones detected, approximately 82% appear once; the ten largest clones hold just over 2.5%. The sequenced sample was peripheral blood. These receptor sequences come from a woman in her 70s with active or convalescent COVID-19.

The gene calls are TRBV25-1 and TRBJ2-5; 7 nucleotides match TRBD1. After removal of 6 bases from V and 1 base from J, the junction contained 8 bases not matched to a gene. The CDR3 is made up of 15 amino acids. Germline loops: CDR1 MGHDK, CDR2 SYGVNS. The CDR3: CASSRPGTAQETQYF. DNA for the CDR3: TGTGCCAGCAGCCGCCCAGGGACAGCCCAAGAGACCCAGTACTTC.

The chain combines TRBV10-3 with TRBJ1-2; the match to TRBD1 covers 12 bases. Trimming removed 4 bases from V and 10 bases from J; junction bases left unmatched: 7. Germline CDR1 ENHRY, CDR2 SYGVKD. The CDR3 is 14 residues long. The CDR3 spells CAISGTGDRGPYTF. DNA for the CDR3: TGTGCCATCAGTGGGACGGGGGACAGGGGGCCCTACACCTTC.

The genes are TRBV3-1 (or the pseudogene TRBV3-2) and TRBJ2-1; TRBD2 agrees at 13 bases. V dropped 4 bases and J dropped 12; count of bases not matched to a gene: 6. Germline values: CDR1 LGHDT, CDR2 YNNKEL (reference sequence). The CDR3 runs to 14 residues. In DNA form, the CDR3 reads TGTGCCAGCAGCCTCTGGACTAGCGGGAGTAGGCAGTTCTTC. The encoded protein is CASSLWTSGSRQFF.

The chain combines TRBV6-5 with TRBJ1-3; no firm D call. The ends were cut back, 6 bases at V and 2 bases at J, with 5 bases in the middle. Germline V gene lookup returns CDR1 MNHEY and CDR2 SVGAGI. CDR3 length: 12 amino acids. The CDR3 DNA reads as TGTGCCAGCAGCAATCCTGGAAACACCATATATTTT. It is translated as CASSNPGNTIYF.

This clone was counted a single time. This chain links TRBV19 with TRBJ2-7; TRBD2 is a possible D gene (6 bases). Trimming removed 3 bases at V and 6 bases at J, with 18 bases between. Germline V gives CDR1 LNHDA, CDR2 SQIVND (reference sequence). This CDR3 contains 15 residues. CDR3 nucleotides: TGTGCCAGTAGTATGGATTCCCAGACTAGTTTCGAGCAGTACTTC. It codes for CASSMDSQTSFEQYF.

The chain carries TRBV5-1 and TRBJ1-2, with D unclear. Trimming cost V 0 bases and J 7 bases, with 16 bases left between them. There are 15 residues in the CDR3. The germline gives CDR1 SGHRS, CDR2 YFSETQ. The DNA of the CDR3 is TGCGCCAGCAGCTTGGAAGCGGCAGCTGTGAGTGGCTACACCTTC. Translated, it gives CASSLEAAAVSGYTF.

About this clone: The junction departs from the called germline gene at one end, perhaps through a read error. This chain joins TRBV7-7 and TRBJ2-5; 10 nucleotides match TRBD1. The CDR3 extends over 15 amino acids. The germline V gene encodes CDR1 SSHAT and CDR2 FNYEAQ (reference sequence). This CDR3 is CASSSGTGDLVTQYF. The CDR3 bases are TGTGCTAGCAGCTCCGGGACAGGGGACCTAGTGACCCAGTACTTC.